These 16 T cell receptor beta chains came from one sample sequenced in a study of response to subunit inactivated influenza vaccine. MiXCR, applied by TCRdb to the RT-PCR reads, yields one record per CDR3 protein. The sample contains fewer than 700,000 distinct CDR3 sequences, 13% of which appear only once. This material consisted of PBMCs from blood, taken about 40 days after vaccination. The origin of the receptors is a man aged 50 to 60 who received an inactivated influenza vaccine.

The genes are TRBV12-3 or TRBV12-4 and TRBJ2-7; D is possibly TRBD1 (6 bases). The CDR3 has 15 residues. Trimming removed 5 bases at V and 1 base at J, with 15 bases between. Here the CDR3 DNA reads TGTGCCAGCAGTCTGGGGGACACAATGTCCTACGAGCAGTACTTC. Protein product: CASSLGDTMSYEQYF.

This clonotype came up a few times. V gene TRBV7-9 combines with J gene TRBJ2-3; D possibly uses TRBD1 or TRBD2 (5 bases each). Germline loops: CDR1 SEHNR, CDR2 FQNEAQ (reference sequence). V lost 6 bases and J lost 1, with 17 bases in between. The CDR3 spans 16 residues. The CDR3 region is CASRRSGTVRTDTQYF. CDR3 sequence (DNA): TGTGCCAGCAGGCGTTCCGGGACGGTCCGCACAGATACGCAGTATTTT.

The rearrangement joins TRBV12-3 or TRBV12-4 to TRBJ1-1; D gene uncertain. The V end lost 2 bases, the J end lost 5 bases, and 12 bases lay between the germline ends. This CDR3 region has 14 residues. The CDR3 DNA sequence: TGTGCCAGCAGTTTAAATAATCCCCTAACTGAAGCTTTCTTT. The encoded protein is CASSLNNPLTEAFF.

This clonotype was seen a few times. The chain recombines TRBV5-1 with TRBJ1-2; 10 positions match TRBD1. CDR3 length: 15 residues. The V segment lost 4 bases and the J segment 4 bases; nucleotides outside the gene matches: 7. Germline assignment: CDR1 SGHRS and CDR2 YFSETQ. The CDR3 nucleotides read TGCGCCAGCAGCAGACCGGGACAGGGGACCTATGGCTACACCTTC. Its translation is CASSRPGQGTYGYTF.

This clonotype was detected a few times. The J gene is TRBJ2-7, the V gene TRBV15, with D possibly TRBD2 on 6 matching bases. Trimming cost V 0 bases and J 6 bases, with 18 bases left between them. This CDR3 is 16 amino acids long. CDR1 and CDR2 from the germline V gene are LNHNV and YYDKDF (reference sequence). CDR3 DNA sequence: TGTGCCACCAGCAGAGATCGAGGGAGGATAAGAGGCGAGCAGTACTTC. Protein: CATSRDRGRIRGEQYF.

The chain is built from TRBV15 and TRBJ2-7; D is ambiguous. The length of the CDR3 is 15 residues. The germline V and J ends were trimmed by 4 bases and 1 base, with 14 bases remaining between them. CDR1 and CDR2 from the germline V gene are LNHNV and YYDKDF (reference sequence). The CDR3 sequence: CATSNEPGRSYEQYF. The CDR3 region has the DNA TGTGCCACCAGCAACGAACCCGGACGATCCTACGAGCAGTACTTC.

This clonotype has only a few counts. The chain uses TRBV12-3 or TRBV12-4 and TRBJ2-5, with a possible D match to TRBD1 (6 bases). The ends were cut back, 5 bases at V and 4 bases at J, with 17 bases in the middle. The CDR3 is made up of 15 amino acids. The CDR3 loop reads CASSPQQGTGETQYF. CDR3 bases: TGTGCCAGCAGTCCCCAACAGGGAACGGGAGAGACCCAGTACTTC.

This clonotype has ten or more counts. This rearrangement joins TRBV7-2 to TRBJ2-7; D is ambiguous. V was clipped by 3 bases and J by 0 bases, with 9 bases between them. In germline, CDR1 is SGHTA, CDR2 FQGNSA. The CDR3 runs 14 residues. The CDR3 spells CASSFPTVSYEQYF. The CDR3 nucleotides read TGTGCCAGCAGCTTTCCAACGGTCTCCTACGAGCAGTACTTC.

This chain links TRBV5-1 with TRBJ2-7; D remains unclear. This CDR3 contains 15 residues. Per the germline V gene, CDR1 is SGHRS and CDR2 is YFSETQ. Trimming took off 0 bases at V and 6 bases at J, with 16 bases between the two ends. CDR3 DNA sequence: TGCGCCAGCAGCTTGGCCGGACCTCCGGCCCGCGAGCAGTACTTC. This sequence encodes CASSLAGPPAREQYF.

The rearrangement joins TRBV20-1 to TRBJ2-2, with a tentative D call TRBD2 (5 bases). V shed 1 base and J shed 0 bases, with 9 bases lying between them. Germline V gene lookup returns CDR1 DFQATT and CDR2 SNEGSKA (reference sequence). The CDR3 is 15 amino acids. The CDR3 sequence: CSARGPGSNTGELFF. The CDR3 region has the DNA TGCAGTGCTAGAGGGCCGGGGTCGAACACCGGGGAGCTGTTTTTT.

In its sample, this clonotype was seen a few times. This sequence joins TRBV7-2 and TRBJ2-3; D possibly corresponds to TRBD2 (5 bases). Germline values: CDR1 SGHTA, CDR2 FQGNSA. V was shortened by 6 bases and J by 6 bases, with 13 bases between the two germline ends. The CDR3 is 13 amino acids. CDR3 loop: CASRRSGADTQYF. The CDR3 DNA is TGTGCCAGCAGACGAAGCGGAGCTGATACGCAGTATTTT.

This clonotype was observed many times. The chain has TRBV29-1 and TRBJ2-1; D remains ambiguous. The germline V gene encodes CDR1 SQVTM and CDR2 ANQGSEA. The CDR3 has 12 residues. V lost 8 bases, J lost 3 bases, and 11 bases lay in between. As DNA, the CDR3 is TGCAGCATTCGGACGGACTACAATGAGCAGTTCTTC. This translates into CSIRTDYNEQFF.

The rearrangement joins TRBV7-2 to TRBJ2-5, with a possible D match to TRBD2 (5 bases). Germline V gives CDR1 SGHTA, CDR2 FQGNSA. Trimming removed 6 bases from V and 7 bases from J, with 15 bases in between. The CDR3 spans 13 residues. The CDR3: CASSSREMGTQYF. DNA of the CDR3: TGTGCCAGCAGTTCTAGGGAGATGGGGACCCAGTACTTC.

The chain carries TRBV29-1 and TRBJ1-5, with TRBD1 identical over 10 bases. CDR1 is SQVTM, CDR2 ANQGSEA, per germline. V shed 4 bases, J shed 5 bases, and the junction held 2 bases outside the gene matches. The CDR3 covers 13 residues. CDR3 nucleotides: TGCAGCGTTGGACAGGGGGCTGATCAGCCCCAGCATTTT. It yields the protein CSVGQGADQPQHF.

The chain couples TRBV29-1 to TRBJ2-7, with D perhaps TRBD1 (5 bases). The germline V gene encodes CDR1 SQVTM and CDR2 ANQGSEA. V was shortened by 7 bases and J by 6 bases, with 13 bases between the two germline ends. The CDR3 sequence is 11 residues long. The CDR3 DNA reads TGCAGCGCCCTACTACAGGTCGAGCAGTACTTC. Its translation is CSALLQVEQYF.

This clonotype has a handful of counts. V and J are TRBV5-1 and TRBJ2-2, with 10 bases fitting TRBD2. The germline V gene has CDR1 SGHRS and CDR2 YFSETQ. Trimming removed 5 bases from V and 2 bases from J; junction bases left unmatched: 3. This CDR3 is built from 15 residues. This CDR3 reads CASSLAGDNTGELFF. Here the CDR3 DNA reads TGCGCCAGCAGTCTAGCGGGGGATAACACCGGGGAGCTGTTTTTT.